A single sample gave rise to the 15 T cell receptor beta chains below, sequenced in a study of blood T cells in healthy people across ages. The use of a sample-barcoded 5' primer and a J-beta primer mix characterized a second PCR of about 6 to 11 cycles. TCRdb independently ran MiXCR on the 5' RACE reads; one entry per CDR3 protein. The data show some 640,000 distinct CDR3 sequences, with roughly 31% seen just once and roughly 14% held by the top ten. Sequenced material: blood. All receptors come from a woman older than 75 in good health.

On this clonotype itself: This may arise from a read error, as a much more abundant clone is one base away. V and J are TRBV20-1 and TRBJ1-2; D not resolved. CDR3 length: 14 residues. Germline lookup yields CDR1 DFQATT and CDR2 SNEGSKA (reference sequence). CDR3 amino acids: CNAVGSGDNYGYTF. The CDR3 DNA reads TGCAATGCCGTTGGGTCAGGCGATAACTATGGCTACACCTTC.

The J gene is TRBJ1-2, the V gene TRBV5-1; 7 bases fit TRBD1. Trimming took 4 bases from V and 7 from J; bases not matched to a gene: 10. The CDR3 is 14 amino acids. Germline CDR1 reads SGHRS; CDR2 reads YFSETQ. This CDR3 is CASSTGQDGSGYTF. CDR3 nucleotide sequence: TGCGCCAGCAGCACTGGACAGGACGGAAGTGGCTACACCTTC.

The chain uses TRBV7-2 and TRBJ2-5, with D possibly matching TRBD2 (5 bases). The germline V and J ends were trimmed by 3 bases and 11 bases, with 19 bases remaining between them. CDR1 and CDR2 (germline): SGHTA, FQGNSA. This CDR3 region has 14 residues. For the CDR3, the DNA is TGTGCCAGCAGCTTGCAGGACTTTGGCTATGAGCAGTACTTC. Protein product: CASSLQDFGYEQYF.

The rearrangement uses TRBV7-8 and TRBJ1-1; no firm D call. CDR3 length: 13 amino acids. CDR1 and CDR2 (germline): SGHVS, FQNEAQ. Trimming removed 2 bases at V and 3 bases at J, with 7 bases between. CDR3 loop: CASSLRVDTEAFF. DNA for the CDR3: TGTGCCAGCAGCTTAAGGGTGGACACTGAAGCTTTCTTT. Variable domain in full (rest from reference TRBV7-8 and TRBJ1-1): GAGVSQSPRYKVAKRGQDVALRCDPISGHVSLFWYQQALGQGPEFLTYFQNEAQLDKSGLPSDRFFAERPEGSVSTLKIQRTQQEDSAVYLCASSLRVDTEAFFGQGTRLTVV.

The chain couples TRBV3-1 to TRBJ1-5; D possibly corresponds to TRBD1 (5 bases). Trimming stripped 1 base from V and 7 bases from J, with 17 bases between. From germline, CDR1 is LGHDT and CDR2 YNNKEL (reference sequence). The CDR3 runs 16 residues. DNA of the CDR3: TGTGCCAGCAGCCAAGGCCCCCACGGGGCAGGGCAGCCCCAGCATTTT. Residues: CASSQGPHGAGQPQHF.

The J gene is TRBJ1-1, the V gene TRBV20-1; possibly TRBD1 for D (6 bases). Germline loops: CDR1 DFQATT, CDR2 SNEGSKA (reference sequence). The ends were cut back, 5 bases at V and 1 base at J, with 11 bases in the middle. CDR3 length equals 13 residues. The CDR3 region has the DNA TGCAGTGCTTGGGGGCAGGCGAACACTGAAGCTTTCTTT. It codes for CSAWGQANTEAFF.

In its sample, this clonotype was seen many times. The chain joins TRBV6-6 to TRBJ1-1; no clear D gene. Deletions cut 5 bases from V and 4 bases from J, with 8 bases between. The V gene's germline CDR1 is MNHNY and CDR2 SVGAGI (reference sequence). The CDR3 extends over 12 amino acids. CDR3 DNA sequence: TGTGCCAGCAGTCCAGCGGTCACTGAAGCTTTCTTT. It is translated as CASSPAVTEAFF.

This clonotype has a handful of counts. J is TRBJ2-3 and V is TRBV7-9, with 9 bases aligning to TRBD1. V shed 4 bases and J 5 bases; nucleotides not matched to a gene: 10. The CDR3 totals 16 residues. Germline V CDR1 and CDR2: SEHNR, FQNEAQ (reference sequence). The CDR3 spells CASSSGWDREEDTQYF. In DNA form, the CDR3 reads TGTGCCAGCAGCTCAGGATGGGACAGGGAAGAAGATACGCAGTATTTT.

This clonotype was observed at least ten times. The V and J genes are TRBV3-1 and TRBJ1-6; D not certain. From germline, CDR1 is LGHDT and CDR2 YNNKEL (reference sequence). The CDR3 is 14 amino acids. The V and J ends lost 0 bases and 9 bases respectively, with 9 bases between them. The chain's CDR3 is CASSQDRLLSPLHF. DNA for the CDR3: TGTGCCAGCAGCCAAGATAGGTTGCTTTCACCCCTCCACTTT.

Concerning this clonotype: Given a much more abundant clone one base away, this may be a read error. The chain uses TRBV29-1 and TRBJ2-7; 8 bases fit TRBD1. With V trimmed by 1 base and J by 7 bases, 6 bases remained unmatched. CDR1 and CDR2 from the germline V gene are SQVTM and ANQGSEA. The CDR3 consists of 13 residues. The CDR3 DNA is TGCAGCGTTGAAGCCAGGGGGCGCGGGGAGCAGTACTTC. As protein: CSVEARGRGEQYF.

This clonotype was counted ten times or more. The V and J genes are TRBV11-2 and TRBJ2-1, with TRBD2 as a possible D gene (5 bases). The germline V gene has CDR1 SGHAT and CDR2 FQNNGV. Deletions cut 0 bases from V and 11 bases from J, with 17 bases between. CDR3 size: 15 residues. DNA for the CDR3: TGTGCCAGCAGCTTAGAATTTCGAGGGCCCACTAAGCAGTTCTTC. It encodes CASSLEFRGPTKQFF. The full variable domain, completed using reference TRBV11-2 and TRBJ2-1, is EAGVAQSPRYKIIEKRQSVAFWCNPISGHATLYWYQQILGQGPKLLIQFQNNGVVDDSQLPKDRFSAERLKGVDSTLKIQPAKLEDSAVYLCASSLEFRGPTKQFFGPGTRLTVL.

The chain carries TRBV5-1 and TRBJ2-2; D remains ambiguous. CDR1 is SGHRS and CDR2 is YFSETQ in the germline V gene. This CDR3 is 13 amino acids long. V lost 3 bases, J lost 4 bases, and 7 bases lay in between. The CDR3 protein is CASSSQLTGELFF. The CDR3 DNA is TGCGCCAGCAGCTCCCAGCTCACCGGGGAGCTGTTTTTT.

Concerning this clonotype: The junction shows a germline mismatch at one end, possibly a read error. J is TRBJ2-3 and V is TRBV20-1, with a weak D call TRBD1 (6 bases). This CDR3 spans 14 amino acids. Looked up from germline, CDR1 is DFQATT and CDR2 is SNEGSKA (reference sequence). CDR3 bases: TGCAGTACTAGAGATCCAAAACAGGGAGATACGCAGTATTTT. It is translated as CSTRDPKQGDTQYF.

This clonotype was counted ten times or more. The chain has TRBV7-9 and TRBJ2-7; the D gene is possibly TRBD2 (5 bases). V was shortened by 3 bases and J by 1 base, with 13 bases between the two germline ends. This CDR3 region has 15 residues. Germline V gives CDR1 SEHNR, CDR2 FQNEAQ (reference sequence). This chain's CDR3 is CASSFGSAESYEQYF. The CDR3, as DNA: TGTGCCAGCAGCTTTGGGAGCGCGGAGTCCTACGAGCAGTACTTC.

This clonotype was seen at least ten times. The chain employs TRBV7-3 and TRBJ2-1; 8 positions agree with TRBD2. Germline-derived CDR1 and CDR2 are SGHTA and FQGTGA. V shed 8 bases and J 6 bases; nucleotides not matched to a gene: 6. The CDR3 runs to 13 residues. CDR3 sequence reads: CASGFAGGNEQFF. CDR3 sequence (DNA): TGTGCCAGCGGGTTTGCGGGGGGCAATGAGCAGTTCTTC. Combining the CDR3 with reference TRBV7-3 and TRBJ2-1 gives the whole variable domain GAGVSQTPSNKVTEKGKYVELRCDPISGHTALYWYRQSLGQGPEFLIYFQGTGAADDSGLPNDRFFAVRPEGSVSTLKIQRTERGDSAVYLCASGFAGGNEQFFGPGTRLTVL.